This T cell receptor (beta chain) stems from a study of low-dose radiotherapy and immunotherapy resistance in tumors. Study information: Participants in Cohort 2 were given 1 Gy per fraction every two weeks, for 13 Gy over 26 weeks. Patients received cyclophosphamide 200 mg/m2 intravenously every two weeks, the day before radiation-immunotherapy.

This clonotype was counted many times. Time point described: before trial treatment. Donors were given nivolumab, ipilimumab, aspirin, low-dose cyclophosphamide and low-dose radiotherapy. TRAV- and TRBV-specific primers primed first-strand cDNA, covering alpha and beta chains. The PCR that amplified TCRs ran for about 20 cycles, relying on a constant-region primer and a V-primer adapter. Via MiXCR, TCRdb re-called the reads, giving one row per CDR3 protein. This sample has tens of thousands of distinct CDR3 sequences, with under 9.5% found just once. Trimming took off 1 base at V and 10 bases at J, with 11 bases between the two ends. The CDR3 is 13 residues long.

This TCR was sampled from a male donor with prostate cancer. The V and J genes are TRBV12-3 or TRBV12-4 and TRBJ2-1; D is undetermined. Sample: PBMCs, taken before treatment. The chain's CDR3 is CASSLVGLGEQFF. Written as DNA, the CDR3 is TGTGCCAGCAGTTTAGTTGGGCTAGGGGAGCAGTTCTTC.